Described below is a single TCR beta chain sequence and its context. CDR3 length: 14 residues. This entry comes from a study of T cells expressing NK-cell markers. TCRdb re-called the 5' RACE reads and gives one entry per CDR3 protein, without DNA. The data show hundreds of thousands of distinct CDR3 sequences, and the top ten clones hold less than 4.5%. The receptor was derived from a man between 18 and 29 years old in good health. Sequenced sample: blood T cells: a sorted CD56 or NKG2C T cell subset, CD4+ or CD8+ T cells, or bulk PBMC T cells (not recorded which). This chain links TRBV12-3 or TRBV12-4 with TRBJ1-2. The CDR3: CASSPPPGLNGYTF.